Described below is a single T cell receptor (beta chain) sequence and its context. This clone appeared once. Its antigen specificity is not known. One base away there is no much larger clone; base qualities are not given. Library preparation employed the immunoSEQ multiplex PCR assay. The multiplex PCR relied on a mix of 60 forward primers for TCR Vbeta segments and 13 reverse primers for TCR Jbeta segments. A multiplex PCR assay on genomic DNA amplified the CDR3 region of rearranged TCR beta genes. The Illumina HiSeq System was used to sequence the amplified TCR beta libraries as 87-base-pair reads. The original methods were these. A later analysis tallied approximately 87 million unique TCR beta chains across the 666 repertoires, and about 12 million of those chains were shared by two or more donors. Raw reads were error-corrected and collapsed into unique sequences by a nearest-neighbor algorithm in which closely related sequences were merged to remove PCR and sequencing errors. V, D and J gene segments were assigned by aligning CDR3 sequences to IMGT reference sequences. For a sequence to be retained, a match of at least six nucleotides to both a V gene segment and a J gene segment was required. A rearrangement was called productive if the CDR3 had no stop codons and remained in frame with V and J, and every other rearrangement was called non-productive. Following IMGT convention, CDR3 was defined as the stretch from the second conserved V-encoded cysteine up to the conserved J-encoded phenylalanine. The earlier analysis of roughly 590 of the donors excluded any sequence lacking an unambiguous match to a single V gene segment. An earlier analysis of 450 to 650 of the donors called V segments functional above 56.7% productive rearrangements and segregating when the between-donor standard deviation exceeded 5%. A statistical classification framework was developed to diagnose cytomegalovirus status using the catalog of TCR beta chain sequences. V and J gene assignment, in a later analysis, came from comparing TCR nucleotide sequences with IMGT/GENE-DB human TR gene sequences. The TCRdist pipeline was used in a later analysis to assign CDR3 sequences and most-parsimonious VDJ recombination scenarios. In a later analysis, each TCR beta chain was defined by its CDR3 amino acid sequence together with its V-gene family, and reads without a unique V-gene family were excluded. In a later analysis, fewer than 600 highly shared, low-generation-probability nucleotide sequences were removed to address suspected cross-contamination and a sequencing artifact. In a later analysis, a clonal expansion index for each public chain was calculated from normalized within-repertoire ranks of inferred template counts. Generation probabilities in a later analysis came from a VDJ recombination model fitted to out-of-frame rearrangements, and those results were checked against IGoR. In a later analysis, hypergeometric tests were used to score TCR-TCR, TCR-HLA and TCR-CMV co-occurrence, with a repertoire-size bias correction applied to TCR pairs. In a later analysis, false discovery rates were estimated by permuting HLA or CMV assignments 20 times. In a later analysis, co-occurring TCRs were grouped with DBSCAN, and TCRdist sequence similarity was added when clustering was performed within HLA-allele-positive subsets. Repertoires with fewer than 30,000 or more than 120,000 public chains were left out of co-occurrence clustering, as were five repertoires with anomalous nucleotide sharing. The table was pulled from immuneACCESS by TCRdb, which kept in-frame rearrangements only. Such tables lose some clones; where checked, under half of the loss comes from unresolved V genes, and the rest has no known cause. Clone size and V and J calls were adopted from that table, with D and trimming inferred from the DNA. Recorded for this sample are fewer than 200,000 clones; more than 75% of them occurred a single time. The ten largest clones take up roughly 13% of the sample.

This sample is drawn from a study of cytomegalovirus exposure and HLA in healthy donors (dated by TCRdb to the late 2010s). For the wider study: An earlier analysis of some 620 of the donors reported approximately 260 Gb of sequence data and around 100 million unique TCR beta sequences obtained from approximately 180 million T cells. An early release that covered approximately 600 HLA-typed donors contained approximately 300 gigabases of sequencing data and tens of millions of unique TCR sequences. Of the roughly 420 genotyped donors, less than 90% were placed in the genetic ancestry cluster associated with self-reported Caucasian donors. The study aimed to test whether cataloging public T cell receptors could reveal signatures of past pathogen exposure. The study profiled the T cell repertoires of hundreds of subjects by immunosequencing and related them to cytomegalovirus serostatus. Besides the first cohort of approximately 670 subjects, a separate validation cohort made up of 120 different subjects was used. The study combined high-throughput TCR immunosequencing, statistical association of individual TCRs with disease status, and machine learning to predict cytomegalovirus infection status. A later analysis re-examined previously published TCR beta repertoires from 610 or so donors and added high-resolution HLA genotyping to investigate patterns of TCR occurrence. In the later analysis, no new phenotypic data were used to find candidate immune exposures; instead, reliance was placed on TCR beta sequences and their occurrence across donors. An earlier analysis of more than 450 of the donors used high-throughput TCR beta sequencing to judge whether each TCR beta V gene segment behaved as functional or pseudogenic. Donor age, sex, ethnicity and CMV serostatus were collected together with the repertoire data. A later genetic analysis used genome-wide SNP genotypes for about 65% of the roughly 670 donors, treating that subset as a discovery cohort. All discovery cohort repertoires had been generated on a single sequencing platform. HLA typing covered class I and class II loci at four-digit resolution. Typing coverage varied by locus: about 629-630 donors for A, B, C, DRB1 and DQB1; roughly 500 for DQA1; over 600 for DPA1; approximately 490 for DPB1. Because of strong linkage in the cohort, five DR-DQ haplotypes were treated as single units for association and clustering. Across under 500 genotyped donors of the cohort, an average of approximately 240,000 unique TCR beta nucleotide sequences per donor were sequenced, and roughly a sixth of those sequences were non-productive.

Study-wide findings and limitations: A later genetic analysis associated a missense DCLRE1C variant with V-gene and J-gene trimming of TCR beta chains, and an independent cohort replicated the association. Presence/absence analyses assumed roughly uniform sequencing depth across donors, an assumption that may not hold. A group of highly shared sequence variants was considered likely to be a technical artifact of the sequencing pipeline. For the cohort, immune exposure information was limited to CMV serostatus. Compared with the 666-donor mean, donors in an Asian-associated ancestry cluster had fewer N-insertions in productive TCRs, according to a later genetic analysis. Because counts were too low, seventeen rarely observed V segments, including chromosome 9 orphons, were excluded from the earlier analysis of some 590 of the donors. While some public TCRs were present in many individuals, most TCR sequences turned up only very rarely across donors. A few of the identified cytomegalovirus-associated TCR beta chains were confirmed in vitro to be specific for cytomegalovirus antigens. At a false discovery rate of 0.05, a later analysis linked under 20,000 TCR beta sequences to specific HLA alleles. Because HLA typing was unavailable for some donors at each locus, only the typed subset was used in association tests. The authors suggested that the approach could potentially be extended to other disease states and immunological phenotypes. In a later analysis, TCR association rates were found to vary across HLA loci, with the most associated TCRs seen for DRB1 alleles and the fewest for HLA-C alleles. A total of fewer than 200 TCR beta chains were listed by the study as associated with cytomegalovirus. A further reported finding was that TCR beta sequences accurately predicted the HLA-A and HLA-B alleles for most subjects in the first cohort. According to a later analysis, most CMV-associated TCR beta chains appeared to be HLA-restricted, and the HLA associations seemed to be driven largely by CMV exposure. Some IMGT-functional V segments, including TRBV6-2 and TRBV6-3, could not be told apart with the 87-base-pair reads, so those segments were excluded. Strong co-occurrence of HLA alleles, especially DR and DQ, made assigning TCR associations to individual alleles difficult. The classifier was reported to diagnose cytomegalovirus status with high specificity and sensitivity in both the original and validation cohorts. In this cohort, only TCR beta chains were sequenced, and detectable features were limited by the absence of alpha or paired-chain data. Broadly in line with IMGT annotations, most TCR beta V segments showed up in productive rearrangements about 87% or about 30% of the time in an earlier analysis of 450 to 600 of the donors. A later analysis found that HLA-associated TCR beta chains were more clonally expanded and had lower generation probabilities than equally common non-associated chains. According to a later analysis, parvovirus B19, influenza, CMV and Epstein-Barr virus appeared linked to several top co-occurrence clusters. Linkage disequilibrium might explain the correlated functional status among segregating V segments, but an unknown experimental factor could not be excluded.

The cohort was made up of 666 healthy bone marrow donors. Cohort members were all nominally healthy when sampled, although unrecorded immune exposures were likely present. The donor was CMV seropositive and belonged to the group of a few hundred seropositive cohort members. Every donor gave a peripheral blood sample, and the peripheral blood mononuclear cells from that sample were used for TCR beta sequencing. The Qiagen DNeasy Blood Extraction Kit was used to extract genomic DNA from the blood cell samples. From cysteine to phenylalanine, the CDR3 is 15 amino acids long. Only the CDR3 portion is preserved as DNA: 45 bases, with reading frame beginning at the first base. Clipping removes 6 bases from V and 3 bases from J, with 6 as the unmatched junction base count. The germline V gene encodes CDR1 MNHNS and CDR2 SASEGT.

The receptor comes from a woman under 40 in good health and CMV-seropositive. The V gene is TRBV6-1 and the J gene is TRBJ2-3; TRBD2 matches 10 bases in the middle. Sequencing was performed on PBMCs. The CDR3 in this case is CASRRASGSTDTQYF. The sequenced DNA: TGTGCCAGCAGGAGGGCTAGCGGGAGTACAGATACGCAGTATTTT.